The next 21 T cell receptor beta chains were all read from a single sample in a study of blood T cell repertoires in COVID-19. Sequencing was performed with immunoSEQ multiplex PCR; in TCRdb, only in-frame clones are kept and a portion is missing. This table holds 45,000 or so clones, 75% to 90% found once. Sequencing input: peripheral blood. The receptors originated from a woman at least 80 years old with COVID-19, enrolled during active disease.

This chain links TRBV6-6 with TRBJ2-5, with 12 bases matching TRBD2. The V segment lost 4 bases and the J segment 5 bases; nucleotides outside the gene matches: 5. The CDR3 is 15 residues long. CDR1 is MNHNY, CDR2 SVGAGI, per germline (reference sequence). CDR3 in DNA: TGTGCCAGCAGTTTGACTAGCGGGAGTCGGGAGACCCAGTACTTC. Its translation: CASSLTSGSRETQYF.

The DNA of the CDR3 is TGTGCCTGGAGTCGGAACAGGAACACTGAAGCTTTCTTT. Translating gives CAWSRNRNTEAFF. The chain couples TRBV30 to TRBJ1-1, with D unclear. The CDR3 covers 13 residues. Trimming pared 2 bases from V and 1 base from J, leaving 8 bases between. Germline V lookup: CDR1 GTSNPN, CDR2 SVGIG (reference sequence).

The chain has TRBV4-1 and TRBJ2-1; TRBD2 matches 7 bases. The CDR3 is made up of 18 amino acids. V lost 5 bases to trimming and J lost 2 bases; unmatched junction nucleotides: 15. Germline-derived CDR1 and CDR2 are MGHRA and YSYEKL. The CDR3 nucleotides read TGCGCCAGCAGCGCCGGCCTCCTAGCGGACATCGCCTACAATGAGCAGTTCTTC. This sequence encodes CASSAGLLADIAYNEQFF.

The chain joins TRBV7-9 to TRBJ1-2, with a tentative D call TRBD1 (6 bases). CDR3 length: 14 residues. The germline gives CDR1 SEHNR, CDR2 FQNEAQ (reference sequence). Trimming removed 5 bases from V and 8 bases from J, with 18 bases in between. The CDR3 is CASSPRGGSYGYTF. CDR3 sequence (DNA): TGTGCCAGCAGCCCTAGGGGGGGCTCCTACGGCTACACCTTC.

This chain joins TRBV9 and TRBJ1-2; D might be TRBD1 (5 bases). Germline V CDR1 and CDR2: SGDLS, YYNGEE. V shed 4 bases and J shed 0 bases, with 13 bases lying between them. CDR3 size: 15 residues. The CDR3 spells CASSPPAGANYGYTF. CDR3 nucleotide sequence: TGTGCCAGCAGCCCCCCGGCGGGGGCTAACTATGGCTACACCTTC.

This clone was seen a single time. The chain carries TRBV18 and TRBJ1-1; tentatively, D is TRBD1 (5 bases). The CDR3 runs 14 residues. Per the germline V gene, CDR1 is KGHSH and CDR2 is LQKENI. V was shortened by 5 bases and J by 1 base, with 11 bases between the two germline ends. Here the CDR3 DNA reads TGTGCCAGCTCATTAGGGAGGGGGAACACTGAAGCTTTCTTT. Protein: CASSLGRGNTEAFF.

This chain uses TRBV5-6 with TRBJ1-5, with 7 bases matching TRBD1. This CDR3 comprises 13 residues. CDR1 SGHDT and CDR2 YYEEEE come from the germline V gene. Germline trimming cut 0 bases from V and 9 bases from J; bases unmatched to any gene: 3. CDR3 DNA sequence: TGTGCCAGCAGCTTGGGACAGGGCAGGCCCCAGCATTTT. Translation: CASSLGQGRPQHF.

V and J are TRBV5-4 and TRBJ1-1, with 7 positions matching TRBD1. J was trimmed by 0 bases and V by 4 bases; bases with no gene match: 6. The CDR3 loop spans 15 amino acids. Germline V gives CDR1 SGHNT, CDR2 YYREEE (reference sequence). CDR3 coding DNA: TGTGCCAGCAGCCACCAAACAGGGGTGAACACTGAAGCTTTCTTT. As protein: CASSHQTGVNTEAFF. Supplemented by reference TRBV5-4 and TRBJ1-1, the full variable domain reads ETGVTQSPTHLIKTRGQQVTLRCSSQSGHNTVSWYQQALGQGPQFIFQYYREEENGRGNFPPRFSGLQFPNYSSELNVNALELDDSALYLCASSHQTGVNTEAFFGQGTRLTVV.

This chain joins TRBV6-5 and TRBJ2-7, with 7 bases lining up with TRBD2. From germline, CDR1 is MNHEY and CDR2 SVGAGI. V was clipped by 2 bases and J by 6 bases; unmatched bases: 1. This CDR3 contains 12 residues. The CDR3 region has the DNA TGTGCCAGCAGTTACGGGAGGGTCGAGCAGTACTTC. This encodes CASSYGRVEQYF.

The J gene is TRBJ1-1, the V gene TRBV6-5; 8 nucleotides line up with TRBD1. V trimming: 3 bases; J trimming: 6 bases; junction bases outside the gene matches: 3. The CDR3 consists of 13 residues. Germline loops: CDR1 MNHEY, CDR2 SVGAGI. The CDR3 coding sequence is TGTGCCAGCAGTTATCAGGGGGCGGCTGAAGCTTTCTTT. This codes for CASSYQGAAEAFF.

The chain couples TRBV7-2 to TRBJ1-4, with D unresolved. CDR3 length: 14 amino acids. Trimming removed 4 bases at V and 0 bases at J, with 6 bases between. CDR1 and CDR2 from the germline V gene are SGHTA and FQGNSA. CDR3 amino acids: CASSYIATNEKLFF. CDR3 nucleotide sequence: TGTGCCAGCAGCTATATCGCAACTAATGAAAAACTGTTTTTT.

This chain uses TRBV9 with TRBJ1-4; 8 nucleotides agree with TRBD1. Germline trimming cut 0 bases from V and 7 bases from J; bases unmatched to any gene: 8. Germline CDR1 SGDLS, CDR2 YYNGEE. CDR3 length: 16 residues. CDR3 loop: CASSVDSGGVGEKLFF. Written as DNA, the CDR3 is TGTGCCAGCAGCGTAGATTCAGGGGGCGTGGGTGAAAAACTGTTTTTT. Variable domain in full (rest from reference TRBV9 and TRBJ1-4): DSGVTQTPKHLITATGQRVTLRCSPRSGDLSVYWYQQSLDQGLQFLIQYYNGEERAKGNILERFSAQQFPDLHSELNLSSLELGDSALYFCASSVDSGGVGEKLFFGSGTQLSVL.

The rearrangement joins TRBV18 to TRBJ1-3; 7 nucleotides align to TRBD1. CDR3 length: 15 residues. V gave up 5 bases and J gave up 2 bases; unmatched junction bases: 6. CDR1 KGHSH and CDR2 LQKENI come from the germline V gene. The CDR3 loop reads CASSDRVVAGNTIYF. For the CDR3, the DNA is TGTGCCAGCTCAGACAGGGTAGTCGCTGGAAACACCATATATTTT.

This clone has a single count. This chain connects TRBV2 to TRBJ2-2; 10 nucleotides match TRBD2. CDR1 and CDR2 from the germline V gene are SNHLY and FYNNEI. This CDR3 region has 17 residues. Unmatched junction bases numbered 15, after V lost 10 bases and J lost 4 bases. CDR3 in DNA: TGTGCCAACAAACTCGCTCTAGCGGGAGACAGCACCGGGGAGCTGTTTTTT. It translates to CANKLALAGDSTGELFF.

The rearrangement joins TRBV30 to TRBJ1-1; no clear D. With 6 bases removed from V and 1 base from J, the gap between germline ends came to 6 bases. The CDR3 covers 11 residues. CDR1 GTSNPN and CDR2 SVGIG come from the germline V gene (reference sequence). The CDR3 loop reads CACYRNTEAFF. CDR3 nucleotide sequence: TGTGCCTGTTATCGGAACACTGAAGCTTTCTTT.

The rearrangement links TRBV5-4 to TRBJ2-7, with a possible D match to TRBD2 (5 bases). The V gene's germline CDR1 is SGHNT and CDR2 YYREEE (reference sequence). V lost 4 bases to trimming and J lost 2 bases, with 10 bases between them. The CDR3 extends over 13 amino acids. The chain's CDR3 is CASSTAGAYEQYF. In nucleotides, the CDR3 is TGTGCCAGCAGCACGGCCGGGGCCTACGAGCAGTACTTC.

The CDR3: CARRTSGRSGSTGELFF. DNA for the CDR3: TGTGCCCGCCGGACTAGCGGGAGATCTGGGAGTACCGGGGAGCTGTTTTTT. The chain carries TRBV6-4 and TRBJ2-2, with 13 bases matching TRBD2. This CDR3 has 17 amino acids. Trimming at V came to 11 bases and at J to 5 bases, leaving 14 bases not matched to a gene. CDR1 MRHNA and CDR2 SNTAGT come from the germline V gene.

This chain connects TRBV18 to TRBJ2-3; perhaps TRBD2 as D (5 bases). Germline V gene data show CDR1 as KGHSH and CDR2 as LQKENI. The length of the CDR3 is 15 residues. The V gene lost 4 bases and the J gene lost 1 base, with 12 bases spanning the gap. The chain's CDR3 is CASSRPERRTDTQYF. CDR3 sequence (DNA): TGTGCCAGCTCACGCCCCGAGCGGCGCACAGATACGCAGTATTTT.

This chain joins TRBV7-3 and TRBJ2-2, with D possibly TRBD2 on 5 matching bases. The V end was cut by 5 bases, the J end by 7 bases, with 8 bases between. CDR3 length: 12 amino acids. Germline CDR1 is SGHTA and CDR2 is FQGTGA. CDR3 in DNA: TGTGCCAGCAGCCCGGGGAGCGGGGAGCTGTTTTTT. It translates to CASSPGSGELFF.

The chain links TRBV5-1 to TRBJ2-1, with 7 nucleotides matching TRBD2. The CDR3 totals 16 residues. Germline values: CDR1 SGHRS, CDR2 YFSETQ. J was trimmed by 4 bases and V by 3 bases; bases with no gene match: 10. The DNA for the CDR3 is TGCGCCAGCAGCTCTCGACTAGCTAATCTGTACAATGAGCAGTTCTTC. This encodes CASSSRLANLYNEQFF.

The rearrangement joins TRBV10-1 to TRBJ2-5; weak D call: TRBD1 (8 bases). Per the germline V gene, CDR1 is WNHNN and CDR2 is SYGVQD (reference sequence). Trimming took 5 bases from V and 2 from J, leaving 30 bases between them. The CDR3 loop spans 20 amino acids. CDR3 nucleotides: TGCGCCAGCAGTCTTAGAAAGACAGGGGACCGCGCGGGGGCTCAAGAGACCCAGTACTTC. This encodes CASSLRKTGDRAGAQETQYF.